These 17 T cell receptor beta chains share one sample of origin, sequenced in a study of blood T cell repertoires in COVID-19. The method was immunoSEQ multiplex PCR; TCRdb's version includes in-frame clones alone and lacks a portion of them. This table has nearly 200,000 clones, 70% to 90% appearing once. Sequencing input: peripheral blood. All receptors derive from a man between 60 and 75 years old with COVID-19, enrolled during active disease.

This chain uses TRBV6-1 with TRBJ2-5; D gene unclear. CDR1 is MNHNS and CDR2 is SASEGT in the germline V gene. V lost 3 bases and J 0 bases, leaving 11 bases between the germline ends. The CDR3 runs to 15 residues. The CDR3 reads CASSEFPNYQETQYF. The CDR3 nucleotides read TGTGCCAGCAGTGAGTTCCCAAATTACCAAGAGACCCAGTACTTC.

V and J are TRBV4-1 and TRBJ1-6, with TRBD1 matching over 9 bases. V shed 3 bases and J 5 bases; nucleotides not matched to a gene: 5. Looked up from germline, CDR1 is MGHRA and CDR2 is YSYEKL. The CDR3 is made up of 16 amino acids. CDR3 region: CASSQGWTGDNSPLHF. As DNA, the CDR3 is TGCGCCAGCAGCCAGGGTTGGACAGGGGATAATTCACCCCTCCACTTT.

V is TRBV12-3 or TRBV12-4 and J is TRBJ2-7; 7 positions match TRBD2. V shed 6 bases, J shed 3 bases, and the junction held 5 bases outside the gene matches. CDR3 length equals 13 residues. CDR3 DNA: TGTGCCAGCAGCCGGGGGGAGTACTACGAGCAGTACTTC. It is translated as CASSRGEYYEQYF.

The chain employs TRBV7-9 and TRBJ2-2; tentative D call: TRBD2 (5 bases). The CDR3 runs 15 residues. Trimming pared 6 bases from V and 5 bases from J, leaving 16 bases between. Germline CDR1 reads SEHNR; CDR2 reads FQNEAQ (reference sequence). CDR3 sequence reads: CASRVSREATGELFF. The CDR3 coding sequence is TGTGCCAGCAGAGTGAGCCGGGAAGCTACCGGGGAGCTGTTTTTT.

This chain links TRBV29-1 with TRBJ1-4; D gene unclear. The CDR3 contains 15 residues. Germline V gives CDR1 SQVTM, CDR2 ANQGSEA. V lost 4 bases and J 3 bases, leaving 15 bases between the germline ends. The CDR3 spells CSVGPGVGPNEKLFF. The CDR3 bases are TGCAGCGTTGGCCCCGGGGTAGGGCCTAATGAAAAACTGTTTTTT.

The chain uses TRBV30 and TRBJ1-6; 8 nucleotides align to TRBD1. Germline-derived CDR1 and CDR2 are GTSNPN and SVGIG (reference sequence). V shed 4 bases and J 9 bases; nucleotides not matched to a gene: 11. The CDR3 is 15 amino acids. The CDR3 DNA sequence: TGTGCCTGGACCATCCGGACAGGGAGGACTTCACCCCTCCACTTT. Amino acids: CAWTIRTGRTSPLHF.

The chain has TRBV10-1 and TRBJ2-7; TRBD1 matches 8 bases. V shed 0 bases and J 3 bases; nucleotides not matched to a gene: 1. This CDR3 contains 14 residues. From germline, CDR1 is WNHNN and CDR2 SYGVQD (reference sequence). CDR3 bases: TGCGCCAGCAGTGAGTCGGACAGGGTCTACGAGCAGTACTTC. As protein: CASSESDRVYEQYF.

In its sample, this clone was seen once. The chain recombines TRBV19 with TRBJ1-1; weak D call: TRBD1 (5 bases). Trimming removed 3 bases from V and 11 bases from J, with 16 bases in between. CDR1 is LNHDA, CDR2 SQIVND, per germline (reference sequence). The CDR3 length is 13 residues. CDR3 sequence reads: CASSIVTGMGAFF. The CDR3 DNA reads as TGTGCCAGTAGTATCGTCACAGGAATGGGCGCTTTCTTT.

This clone was counted a single time. The V and J genes are TRBV28 and TRBJ2-2; 12 bases align to TRBD2. This CDR3 is 13 amino acids long. Germline V gene sequence: CDR1 MDHEN, CDR2 SYDVKM. The junction had 3 bases not matched to a gene; V was cut back by 9 bases and J by 7 bases. Here the CDR3 DNA reads TGTGCCAGTAGGACTAGCGGGAACGGGGAGCTGTTTTTT. It specifies CASRTSGNGELFF.

CDR3 bases: TGTGCCAGCAGCCCGGGACTAGCGGGAGGGCCCTCGGAGACCCAGTACTTC. Protein sequence: CASSPGLAGGPSETQYF. The genes are TRBV5-8 and TRBJ2-5; the match to TRBD2 covers 16 bases. Germline values: CDR1 SGHTS, CDR2 YDEGEE. V was pared by 4 bases and J by 5 bases, with 8 bases of the junction left unmatched. The CDR3 is 17 amino acids.

The chain employs TRBV19 and TRBJ1-2, with 8 bases matching TRBD1. The CDR3 covers 14 residues. V was pared by 3 bases and J by 1 base, with 1 base of the junction left unmatched. Per the germline V gene, CDR1 is LNHDA and CDR2 is SQIVND (reference sequence). Here the CDR3 DNA reads TGTGCCAGTAGTATTGGACAGGGTAACTATGGCTACACCTTC. Protein sequence: CASSIGQGNYGYTF.

A single count supports this clone. The J gene is TRBJ1-1, the V gene TRBV3-1 (or the pseudogene TRBV3-2), with D possibly TRBD1 on 5 matching bases. The CDR3 covers 12 residues. V was pared by 2 bases and J by 8 bases, with 9 bases between. CDR1 is LGHDT and CDR2 is YNNKEL in the germline V gene (reference sequence). CDR3 nucleotide sequence: TGTGCCAGCAGCCAAAGGGGCAGGGAAGCTTTCTTT. This codes for CASSQRGREAFF.

This clone was seen a single time. CDR3 loop: CASSQDRQRTSYNEQFF. The CDR3 DNA sequence: TGCGCCAGCAGCCAAGATCGGCAGCGAACGTCCTACAATGAGCAGTTCTTC. This rearrangement joins TRBV4-1 to TRBJ2-1; D remains unclear. The V gene lost 0 bases and the J gene lost 1 base, with 13 bases spanning the gap. The length of the CDR3 is 17 residues. The germline CDR1 and CDR2 sequences are MGHRA and YSYEKL.

The chain links TRBV30 to TRBJ1-1; a weak D match, TRBD1 (5 bases). Germline loops: CDR1 GTSNPN, CDR2 SVGIG (reference sequence). This CDR3 comprises 14 residues. V was pared by 0 bases and J by 1 base, with 9 bases between. CDR3 nucleotide sequence: TGTGCCTGGAGTGTGGGGGGGTGGAACACTGAAGCTTTCTTT. Protein sequence: CAWSVGGWNTEAFF.

This clone was seen once. This chain connects TRBV6-2 or TRBV6-3 to TRBJ1-1; 10 bases map to TRBD1. V trimming: 2 bases; J trimming: 3 bases; junction bases outside the gene matches: 3. Germline values: CDR1 MNHEY, CDR2 SVGEGT. The CDR3 is 15 amino acids. The DNA of the CDR3 is TGTGCCAGCAGTTACGGGGACAGGGGTTACACTGAAGCTTTCTTT. Its translation: CASSYGDRGYTEAFF.

The chain uses TRBV7-2 and TRBJ2-1; TRBD1 matches 10 bases. Germline V gene sequence: CDR1 SGHTA, CDR2 FQGNSA. The CDR3 runs 15 residues. V gave up 4 bases and J gave up 0 bases; unmatched junction bases: 0. CDR3 amino acids: CASSWDRGSYNEQFF. The CDR3 DNA reads as TGTGCCAGCAGCTGGGACAGGGGCTCCTACAATGAGCAGTTCTTC.

The J gene is TRBJ2-5, the V gene TRBV20-1, with 7 bases identical to TRBD2. V lost 6 bases, J lost 4 bases, and 2 bases stayed unmatched. The CDR3 spans 11 residues. In germline, CDR1 is DFQATT, CDR2 SNEGSKA (reference sequence). CDR3 nucleotide sequence: TGCAGTGCCGGGGGGATAGAGACCCAGTACTTC. Protein sequence: CSAGGIETQYF.